What follows are 28 T cell receptor beta chains derived from one specimen sequenced in a study of PD-1 blockade in classical Hodgkin lymphoma. The data were produced by immunoSEQ multiplex PCR, yet TCRdb's version contains in-frame clones alone and is incomplete. Altogether over 25,000 clones are present, roughly 94% being singletons, with the ten largest covering 2% to 2.5%. Time point defined: newly diagnosed, previously untreated cHL patient sample. The sample comprised peripheral blood mononuclear cells (PBMCs). Receptors were obtained from a human donor with classical Hodgkin lymphoma.

The CDR3 loop is CASSRAGGSYEQYF. Here the CDR3 DNA reads TGTGCCAGCAGTCGGGCAGGGGGTTCCTACGAGCAGTACTTC. The chain recombines TRBV7-9 with TRBJ2-7, with 7 bases lining up with TRBD1. This CDR3 is built from 14 residues. Trimming took 6 bases from V and 1 from J; bases not matched to a gene: 6. The germline V gene encodes CDR1 SEHNR and CDR2 FQNEAQ (reference sequence).

This clone was seen once. J is TRBJ2-4 and V is TRBV19; D unclear. The CDR3 length is 13 residues. V was trimmed by 6 bases and J by 7 bases, leaving 13 bases between them. Germline V gene lookup returns CDR1 LNHDA and CDR2 SQIVND (reference sequence). CDR3 sequence reads: CASRGNLVNIQYF. The DNA of the CDR3 is TGTGCCAGTAGGGGGAATTTGGTGAACATTCAGTACTTC.

This chain connects TRBV5-4 to TRBJ2-5, with no clear D. Trimming pared 1 base from V and 2 bases from J, leaving 6 bases between. This CDR3 has 13 amino acids. The germline CDR1 and CDR2 sequences are SGHNT and YYREEE (reference sequence). CDR3 coding DNA: TGTGCCAGCAGCTTGTTTGGGCAAGAGACCCAGTACTTC. This sequence encodes CASSLFGQETQYF.

This clone was picked up one time. V is TRBV6-1 and J is TRBJ2-7; D is undetermined. This CDR3 region has 12 residues. The V end lost 6 bases, the J end lost 7 bases, and 13 bases lay between the germline ends. CDR1 and CDR2 (germline): MNHNS, SASEGT. In nucleotides, the CDR3 is TGTGCCAGCAGCCGTCTAGGGCTTGAGCAGTACTTC. Encoded protein: CASSRLGLEQYF.

V is TRBV10-3 and J is TRBJ2-2; 7 bases map to TRBD1. Germline CDR1 ENHRY, CDR2 SYGVKD. Trimming cost V 8 bases and J 5 bases; bases outside gene matches: 8. CDR3 length: 14 amino acids. The CDR3 bases are TGTGCCATCGCAGGACAGGACAAGACCGGGGAGCTGTTTTTT. Translated: CAIAGQDKTGELFF.

The chain employs TRBV15 and TRBJ2-5; maybe TRBD2 (7 bases). The germline CDR1 and CDR2 sequences are LNHNV and YYDKDF (reference sequence). With 3 bases removed from V and 9 bases from J, the gap between germline ends came to 11 bases. The CDR3 consists of 12 residues. The CDR3 sequence: CATSSRGGSQYF. The CDR3 coding sequence is TGTGCCACCAGCAGCAGGGGAGGGTCCCAGTACTTC.

V usage is TRBV5-1 and J usage is TRBJ2-3; the D is unclear. This CDR3 spans 12 amino acids. Germline V gene lookup returns CDR1 SGHRS and CDR2 YFSETQ. V lost 2 bases and J 4 bases, leaving 5 bases between the germline ends. CDR3 sequence: CASSFGPDTQYF. CDR3 bases: TGCGCCAGCAGCTTCGGGCCAGATACGCAGTATTTT.

This clone has just one count. The chain carries TRBV30 and TRBJ2-1; 7 bases agree with TRBD2. Germline CDR1 GTSNPN, CDR2 SVGIG (reference sequence). Trimming took 1 base from V and 3 from J; bases not matched to a gene: 6. CDR3 length equals 15 residues. The CDR3 DNA reads as TGTGCCTGGAGTGCGCAGCTAGCGGACTACAATGAGCAGTTCTTC. This translates into CAWSAQLADYNEQFF.

V usage is TRBV5-4 and J usage is TRBJ2-1; TRBD1 or TRBD2 may be the D gene (5 bases each). V dropped 0 bases and J dropped 0 bases, with 7 bases sitting between them. The length of the CDR3 is 15 residues. Germline V lookup: CDR1 SGHNT, CDR2 YYREEE (reference sequence). CDR3 residues: CASSLVGGSYNEQFF. The CDR3, as DNA: TGTGCCAGCAGCTTGGTTGGGGGCTCCTACAATGAGCAGTTCTTC.

This sequence joins TRBV13 and TRBJ1-1, with 7 nucleotides matching TRBD1. V trimming: 5 bases; J trimming: 9 bases; junction bases outside the gene matches: 6. This CDR3 contains 12 residues. Germline lookup yields CDR1 PRHDT and CDR2 FYEKMQ (reference sequence). This CDR3 reads CASSPPGGQAFF. The CDR3 region has the DNA TGTGCCAGCAGCCCCCCAGGGGGGCAAGCTTTCTTT.

J is TRBJ2-2 and V is TRBV11-3, with D unclear. The CDR3 extends over 13 amino acids. V lost 5 bases and J lost 5, with 9 bases in between. CDR1 and CDR2 from the germline V gene are SGHNT and YENEEA. The CDR3 here is CASSPQGTGELFF. For the CDR3, the DNA is TGTGCCAGCAGCCCCCAAGGTACCGGGGAGCTGTTTTTT.

V and J are TRBV5-1 and TRBJ2-5; 8 bases agree with TRBD1. The V segment lost 1 base and the J segment 5 bases; nucleotides outside the gene matches: 13. CDR1 SGHRS and CDR2 YFSETQ come from the germline V gene. The CDR3 has 17 amino acids. The CDR3 spells CASSLRQGALMSETQYF. As DNA, the CDR3 is TGCGCCAGCAGCTTGCGGCAGGGGGCCCTTATGTCGGAGACCCAGTACTTC.

This chain joins TRBV18 and TRBJ2-3; 10 bases align to TRBD2. The CDR3 extends over 16 amino acids. Looked up from germline, CDR1 is KGHSH and CDR2 is LQKENI. Trimming took 6 bases from V and 3 from J; bases not matched to a gene: 9. In nucleotides, the CDR3 is TGTGCCAGCTCCCCCCGACTAGCGGGTGGAACAGATACGCAGTATTTT. Translated: CASSPRLAGGTDTQYF.

The J gene is TRBJ2-7, the V gene TRBV28, with TRBD1 identical over 8 bases. The CDR3 totals 19 residues. Germline V gives CDR1 MDHEN, CDR2 SYDVKM. Trimming took 5 bases from V and 5 from J; bases not matched to a gene: 23. The chain's CDR3 is CASSPRDRLSTRILNEQYF. In nucleotides, the CDR3 is TGTGCCAGCAGTCCCAGGGACAGGCTCTCGACTAGGATTTTGAACGAGCAGTACTTC.

The rearrangement joins TRBV19 to TRBJ2-1; 7 bases are shared with TRBD2. The CDR3 contains 16 residues. The germline CDR1 and CDR2 sequences are LNHDA and SQIVND (reference sequence). V trimming: 5 bases; J trimming: 0 bases; junction bases outside the gene matches: 7. DNA for the CDR3: TGTGCCAGTAGTCTGTACGGGGGGTCCTCCTACAATGAGCAGTTCTTC. Translated, it gives CASSLYGGSSYNEQFF.

V and J are TRBV30 and TRBJ2-7; perhaps TRBD2 as D (5 bases). This CDR3 comprises 12 residues. The V end lost 0 bases, the J end lost 5 bases, and 8 bases lay between the germline ends. Germline loops: CDR1 GTSNPN, CDR2 SVGIG (reference sequence). CDR3 sequence reads: CAWSVHGDEQYF. CDR3 sequence (DNA): TGTGCCTGGAGTGTACACGGGGACGAGCAGTACTTC.

This chain joins TRBV18 and TRBJ2-3, with TRBD2 as a possible D gene (6 bases). This CDR3 spans 15 amino acids. CDR1 is KGHSH, CDR2 LQKENI, per germline. V was cut by 1 base and J by 1 base, with 9 bases left in between. The CDR3 nucleotides read TGTGCCAGCTCACCACAGCGGGCCCGCACAGATACGCAGTATTTT. Its translation is CASSPQRARTDTQYF.

The chain has TRBV6-5 and TRBJ2-7; tentatively, D is TRBD1 or TRBD2 (5 bases each). CDR1 is MNHEY, CDR2 SVGAGI, per germline. V gave up 0 bases and J gave up 0 bases, with 9 bases separating them. CDR3 length: 15 residues. For the CDR3, the DNA is TGTGCCAGCAGTTACTCGAGGGGAGCCTCCTACGAGCAGTACTTC. Translation: CASSYSRGASYEQYF.

The V and J genes are TRBV29-1 and TRBJ2-7, with 11 positions matching TRBD1. After removal of 5 bases from V and 4 bases from J, the junction contained 4 bases not matched to a gene. In germline, CDR1 is SQVTM, CDR2 ANQGSEA. This CDR3 has 13 amino acids. The CDR3 DNA is TGCAGCGTTCGGACAGGGGGCGGATACGAGCAGTACTTC. Translating gives CSVRTGGGYEQYF.

This rearrangement joins TRBV29-1 to TRBJ2-1; 11 bases agree with TRBD2. This CDR3 comprises 17 residues. Germline loops: CDR1 SQVTM, CDR2 ANQGSEA. Trimming took 3 bases from V and 3 from J; bases not matched to a gene: 10. The chain's CDR3 is CSVEGLAESISYNEQFF. DNA of the CDR3: TGCAGCGTTGAGGGACTAGCGGAATCTATCAGCTACAATGAGCAGTTCTTC.

This chain connects TRBV15 to TRBJ2-1; D unresolved. Germline CDR1 and CDR2: LNHNV and YYDKDF (reference sequence). V was shortened by 1 base and J by 1 base, with 11 bases between the two germline ends. CDR3 length: 16 residues. The CDR3 sequence is CATSRGPPVSYNEQFF. The CDR3 nucleotides read TGTGCCACCAGCAGAGGACCCCCGGTTTCCTACAATGAGCAGTTCTTC.

The chain uses TRBV19 and TRBJ2-2, with D tentatively TRBD1 (6 bases). This CDR3 is built from 16 residues. V shed 3 bases and J shed 6 bases, with 17 bases lying between them. Germline loops: CDR1 LNHDA, CDR2 SQIVND (reference sequence). CDR3 sequence: CASSILGQFAPGELFF. For the CDR3, the DNA is TGTGCCAGTAGTATTCTAGGACAGTTTGCACCCGGGGAGCTGTTTTTT.

This clone was seen more than once but under ten times. The CDR3 loop reads CASSIDRDQPQHF. CDR3 nucleotide sequence: TGTGCCAGTAGTATAGATCGGGATCAGCCCCAGCATTTT. The genes are TRBV19 and TRBJ1-5; D uncertain. V shed 0 bases and J shed 5 bases, with 5 bases lying between them. The germline gives CDR1 LNHDA, CDR2 SQIVND (reference sequence). The CDR3 covers 13 residues.

The rearrangement uses TRBV28 and TRBJ1-2, with D perhaps TRBD1 (5 bases). This CDR3 spans 15 amino acids. Germline V CDR1 and CDR2: MDHEN, SYDVKM. Trimming removed 2 bases from V and 3 bases from J, with 13 bases in between. CDR3 nucleotides: TGTGCCAGCAGTTTACCCCCGACAGCTCACTATGGCTACACCTTC. Its protein is CASSLPPTAHYGYTF.

The chain is built from TRBV11-2 and TRBJ1-1; D is possibly TRBD1 (5 bases). The CDR3 extends over 18 amino acids. Trimming shortened V by 2 bases and J by 3 bases, and 22 bases separated the two germline ends. Per germline, CDR1 SGHAT and CDR2 FQNNGV. As DNA, the CDR3 is TGTGCCAGCAGCTTATATCTTGGGGGATCTCGGCGGTACACTGAAGCTTTCTTT. It encodes CASSLYLGGSRRYTEAFF.

This sequence joins TRBV28 and TRBJ2-2; 13 bases align to TRBD2. Germline loops: CDR1 MDHEN, CDR2 SYDVKM. The V and J ends lost 4 bases and 0 bases, in that order; junction bases with no gene match: 11. The CDR3 has 20 residues. This chain's CDR3 is CASSSETSGRTDPNTGELFF. CDR3 bases: TGTGCCAGCAGTTCTGAGACTAGCGGGAGGACTGATCCGAACACCGGGGAGCTGTTTTTT.

A single count supports this clone. The chain employs TRBV7-2 and TRBJ2-6; D may correspond to TRBD1 or TRBD2 (5 bases each). V was cut by 5 bases and J by 0 bases, with 11 bases left in between. The CDR3 totals 16 residues. Germline V gene lookup returns CDR1 SGHTA and CDR2 FQGNSA. The CDR3 loop reads CASSPPGTSGANVLTF. The CDR3 bases are TGTGCCAGCAGCCCCCCGGGGACCTCTGGGGCCAACGTCCTGACTTTC.

Only a few counts were recorded for this clone. The rearrangement links TRBV6-1 to TRBJ2-7; the D gene is possibly TRBD2 (5 bases). There are 14 residues in the CDR3. Deletions cut 6 bases from V and 4 bases from J, with 16 bases between. Germline V gene sequence: CDR1 MNHNS, CDR2 SASEGT. The CDR3 loop reads CASSAGGVLYEQYF. The CDR3 nucleotides read TGTGCCAGCAGCGCAGGAGGCGTCTTATACGAGCAGTACTTC.